The 2 T cell receptor beta chains below were found in one sample sequenced in a study of shared clonotypes between healthy human individuals. Naive CD8 cells, CD45RO-negative and positively selected for CCR7, excluded terminally differentiated effector memory CD45RA+ cells. The assay was immunoSEQ multiplex PCR, and TCRdb's table has in-frame clones only and misses some. This sample has about 2.1 million clones, with roughly 93% found just once. The sample consisted of naive CD8+ T cells from PBMCs. These receptors were taken from a man younger than 30 in good health. Some clones in this sample may be carry-over from other donors' samples.

V gene TRBV4-2 combines with J gene TRBJ2-1; TRBD2 matches 8 bases. Per germline, CDR1 LGHNA and CDR2 YNFKEQ. The CDR3 extends over 16 amino acids. V shed 0 bases and J 6 bases; nucleotides not matched to a gene: 7. In DNA form, the CDR3 reads TGTGCCAGCAGCCAAGATCGCAGCGGGAGTCGCAATGAGCAGTTCTTC. It specifies CASSQDRSGSRNEQFF.

The chain combines TRBV29-1 with TRBJ2-5; D possibly corresponds to TRBD1 (6 bases). The CDR3 totals 13 residues. Between the trimmed V and J ends, which lost 7 bases and 1 base, there was a span of 13 bases. Germline V gene sequence: CDR1 SQVTM, CDR2 ANQGSEA. CDR3 sequence reads: CSGQGHSQETQYF. The CDR3 region has the DNA TGCAGCGGTCAGGGACATTCCCAAGAGACCCAGTACTTC.